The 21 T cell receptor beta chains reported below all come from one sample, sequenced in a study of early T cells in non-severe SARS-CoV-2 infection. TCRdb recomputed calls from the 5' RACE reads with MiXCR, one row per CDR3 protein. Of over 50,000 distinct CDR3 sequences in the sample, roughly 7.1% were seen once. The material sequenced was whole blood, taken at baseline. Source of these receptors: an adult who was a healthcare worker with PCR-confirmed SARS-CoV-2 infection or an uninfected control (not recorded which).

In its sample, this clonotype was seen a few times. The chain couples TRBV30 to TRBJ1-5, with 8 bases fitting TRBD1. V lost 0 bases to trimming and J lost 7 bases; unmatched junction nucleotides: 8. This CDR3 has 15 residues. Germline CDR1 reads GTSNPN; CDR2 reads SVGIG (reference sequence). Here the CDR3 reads CAWSVSQGANQPQHF. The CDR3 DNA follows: TGTGCCTGGAGTGTGTCGCAGGGGGCGAACCAGCCCCAGCATTTT.

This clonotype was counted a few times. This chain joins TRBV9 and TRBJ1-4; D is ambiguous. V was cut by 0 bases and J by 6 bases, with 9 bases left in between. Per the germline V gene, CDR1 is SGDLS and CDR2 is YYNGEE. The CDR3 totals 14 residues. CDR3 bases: TGTGCCAGCAGCGTAGGAGGCCCAGATGAAAAACTGTTTTTT. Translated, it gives CASSVGGPDEKLFF.

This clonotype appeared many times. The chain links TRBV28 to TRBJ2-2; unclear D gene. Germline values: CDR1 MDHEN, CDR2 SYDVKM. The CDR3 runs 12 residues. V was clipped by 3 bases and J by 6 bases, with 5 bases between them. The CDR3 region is CASSFSAGELFF. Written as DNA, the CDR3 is TGTGCCAGCAGTTTTTCAGCCGGGGAGCTGTTTTTT.

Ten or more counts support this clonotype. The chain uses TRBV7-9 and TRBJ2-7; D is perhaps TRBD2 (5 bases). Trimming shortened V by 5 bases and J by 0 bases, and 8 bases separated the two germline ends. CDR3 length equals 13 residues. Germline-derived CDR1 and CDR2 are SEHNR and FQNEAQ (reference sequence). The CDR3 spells CASSTGISYEQYF. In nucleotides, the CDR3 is TGTGCCAGCAGCACCGGGATCTCCTACGAGCAGTACTTC.

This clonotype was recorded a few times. The CDR3 nucleotides read TGTGCCAGCAGCAGGGCGGCTACTACCACAGATACGCAGTATTTT. It is translated as CASSRAATTTDTQYF. The chain is built from TRBV5-6 and TRBJ2-3; no definite D call. V shed 4 bases and J shed 2 bases, with 14 bases lying between them. Germline V CDR1 and CDR2: SGHDT, YYEEEE. CDR3 length: 15 residues.

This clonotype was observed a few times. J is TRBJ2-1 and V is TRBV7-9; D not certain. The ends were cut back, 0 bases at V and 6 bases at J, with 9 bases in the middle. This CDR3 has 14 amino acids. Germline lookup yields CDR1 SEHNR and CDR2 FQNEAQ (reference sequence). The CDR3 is CASSLASNPNEQFF. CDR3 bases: TGTGCCAGCAGCTTAGCATCCAACCCCAATGAGCAGTTCTTC.

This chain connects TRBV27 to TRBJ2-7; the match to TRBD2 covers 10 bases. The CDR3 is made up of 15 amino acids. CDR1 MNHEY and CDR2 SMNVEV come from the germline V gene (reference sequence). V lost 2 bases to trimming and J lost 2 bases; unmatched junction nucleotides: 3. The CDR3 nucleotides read TGTGCCAGCAGTTTAGGACTAGCGGAGGCCTACGAGCAGTACTTC. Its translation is CASSLGLAEAYEQYF.

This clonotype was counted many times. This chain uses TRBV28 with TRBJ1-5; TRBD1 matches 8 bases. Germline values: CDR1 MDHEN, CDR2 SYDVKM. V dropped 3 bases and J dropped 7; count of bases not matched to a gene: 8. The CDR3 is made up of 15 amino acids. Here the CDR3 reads CASSLGGTGRQPQHF. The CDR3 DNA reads TGTGCCAGCAGTTTGGGCGGGACAGGTCGGCAGCCCCAGCATTTT.

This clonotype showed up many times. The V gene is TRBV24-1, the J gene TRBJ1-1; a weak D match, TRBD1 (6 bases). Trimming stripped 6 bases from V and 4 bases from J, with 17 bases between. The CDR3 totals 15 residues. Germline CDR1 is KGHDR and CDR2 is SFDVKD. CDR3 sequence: CATSTQGLSGTEAFF. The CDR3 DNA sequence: TGTGCCACCAGTACCCAGGGGCTATCGGGCACTGAAGCTTTCTTT.

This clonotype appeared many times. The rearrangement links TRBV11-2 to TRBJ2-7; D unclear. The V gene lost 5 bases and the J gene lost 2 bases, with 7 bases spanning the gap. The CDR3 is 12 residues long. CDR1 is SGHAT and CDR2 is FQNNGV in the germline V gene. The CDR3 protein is CASSPTTYEQYF. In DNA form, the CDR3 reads TGTGCCAGCAGCCCCACAACCTACGAGCAGTACTTC.

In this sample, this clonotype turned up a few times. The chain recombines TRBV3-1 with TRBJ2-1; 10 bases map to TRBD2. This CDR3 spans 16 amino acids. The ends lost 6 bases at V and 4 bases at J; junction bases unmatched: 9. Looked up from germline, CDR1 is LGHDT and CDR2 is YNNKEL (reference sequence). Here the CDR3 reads CASRRIAGGRYNEQFF. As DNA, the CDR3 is TGTGCCAGCAGAAGGATAGCGGGAGGCCGATACAATGAGCAGTTCTTC.

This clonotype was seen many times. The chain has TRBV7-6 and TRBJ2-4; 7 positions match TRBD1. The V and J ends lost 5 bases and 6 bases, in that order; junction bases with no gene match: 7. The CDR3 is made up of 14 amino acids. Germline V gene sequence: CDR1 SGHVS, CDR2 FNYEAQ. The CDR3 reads CASSPRQGVNIQYF. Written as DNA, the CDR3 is TGTGCCAGCAGCCCACGACAGGGAGTAAACATTCAGTACTTC. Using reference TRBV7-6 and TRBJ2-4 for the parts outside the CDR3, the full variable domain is GAGVSQSPRYKVTKRGQDVALRCDPISGHVSLYWYRQALGQGPEFLTYFNYEAQQDKSGLPNDRFSAERPEGSISTLTIQRTEQRDSAMYRCASSPRQGVNIQYFGAGTRLSVL.

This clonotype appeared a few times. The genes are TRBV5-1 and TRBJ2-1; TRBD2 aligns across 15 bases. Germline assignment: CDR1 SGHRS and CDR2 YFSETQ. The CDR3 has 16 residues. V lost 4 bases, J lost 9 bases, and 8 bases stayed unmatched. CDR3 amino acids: CASSLGLAGGLTEQFF. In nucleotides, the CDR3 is TGCGCCAGCAGCCTCGGACTAGCGGGAGGGCTGACTGAGCAGTTCTTC.

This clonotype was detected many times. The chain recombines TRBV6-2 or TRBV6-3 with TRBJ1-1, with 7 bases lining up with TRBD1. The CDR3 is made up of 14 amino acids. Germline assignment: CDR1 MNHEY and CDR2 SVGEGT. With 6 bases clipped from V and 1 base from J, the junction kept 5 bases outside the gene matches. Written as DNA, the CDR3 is TGTGCCAGCAGCCAGGACAGGACGAACACTGAAGCTTTCTTT. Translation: CASSQDRTNTEAFF.

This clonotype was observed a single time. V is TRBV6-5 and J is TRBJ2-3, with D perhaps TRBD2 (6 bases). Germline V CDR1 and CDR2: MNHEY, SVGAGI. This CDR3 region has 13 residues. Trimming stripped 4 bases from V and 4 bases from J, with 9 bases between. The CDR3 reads CASSFSGPDTQYF. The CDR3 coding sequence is TGTGCCAGCAGTTTTAGCGGCCCAGATACGCAGTATTTT.

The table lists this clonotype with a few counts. The CDR3 nucleotides read TGCGCCAGCAGCCAGGGTGCGCCACGGGGTGAAAAACTGTTTTTT. Translated: CASSQGAPRGEKLFF. The V and J genes are TRBV4-1 and TRBJ1-4; D gene ambiguous. V was cut by 3 bases and J by 7 bases, with 15 bases left in between. CDR3 length: 15 residues. Germline values: CDR1 MGHRA, CDR2 YSYEKL.

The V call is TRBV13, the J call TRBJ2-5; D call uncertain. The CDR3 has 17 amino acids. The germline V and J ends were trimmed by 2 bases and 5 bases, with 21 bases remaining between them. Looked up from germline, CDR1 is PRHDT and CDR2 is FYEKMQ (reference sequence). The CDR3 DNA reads TGTGCCAGCAGCTTATCGGGTTTTGGCGTACAAGGGGAGACCCAGTACTTC. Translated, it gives CASSLSGFGVQGETQYF.

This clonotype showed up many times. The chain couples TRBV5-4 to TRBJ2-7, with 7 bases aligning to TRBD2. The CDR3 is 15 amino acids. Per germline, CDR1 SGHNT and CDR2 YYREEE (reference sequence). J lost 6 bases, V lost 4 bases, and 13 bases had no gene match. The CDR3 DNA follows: TGTGCCAGCAGCCGATATCCCAGCGGGAAGGGCGAGCAGTACTTC. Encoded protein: CASSRYPSGKGEQYF.

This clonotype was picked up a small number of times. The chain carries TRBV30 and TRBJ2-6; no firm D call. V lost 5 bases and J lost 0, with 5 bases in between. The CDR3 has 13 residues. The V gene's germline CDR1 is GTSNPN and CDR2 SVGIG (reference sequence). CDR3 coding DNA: TGTGCCTGGGATTACTCTGGGGCCAACGTCCTGACTTTC. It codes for CAWDYSGANVLTF.

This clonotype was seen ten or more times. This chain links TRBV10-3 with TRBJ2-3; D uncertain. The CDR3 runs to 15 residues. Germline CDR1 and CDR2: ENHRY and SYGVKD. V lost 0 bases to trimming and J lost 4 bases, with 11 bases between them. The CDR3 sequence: CAISESQLIPDTQYF. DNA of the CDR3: TGTGCCATCAGTGAGTCCCAACTGATCCCAGATACGCAGTATTTT.

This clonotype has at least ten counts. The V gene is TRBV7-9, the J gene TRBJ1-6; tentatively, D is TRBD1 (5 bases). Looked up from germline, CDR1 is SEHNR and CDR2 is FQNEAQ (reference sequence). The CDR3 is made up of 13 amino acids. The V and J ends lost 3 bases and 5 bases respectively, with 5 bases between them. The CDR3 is CASSLTDNSPLHF. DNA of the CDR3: TGTGCCAGCAGCTTGACAGATAATTCACCCCTCCACTTT.